These T cell receptor beta chains were read from a single sample in a study of identical twins. From the 5' RACE reads, TCRdb called clonotypes with MiXCR, one entry per CDR3 protein. The sample lists around 340,000 distinct CDR3 sequences, 9% occurring once. Sample: naive T cells sorted from blood. The source is a woman aged 45 to 65 in good health. CDR3s include the opening cysteine and the closing phenylalanine or tryptophan. D genes are given only for firm matches. Some rows mark clone size as missing; the rest say once, few, many or name a class of expanded clone.

15 TRBJ1-1 TRBV11-2 . . CASSLDLLVNTEAFF TGTGCCAGCAGCTTAGATCTTTTGGTGAACACTGAAGCTTTCTTT
17 TRBJ1-6 TRBV12-5 . . CASGLVLSRSYNSPLHF TGTGCTAGTGGTTTGGTACTAAGCAGGTCCTATAATTCACCCCTCCACTTT
15 TRBJ2-3 TRBV11-2 . . CASSLRDPKTDTQYF TGTGCCAGCAGCCTCCGGGACCCAAAAACAGATACGCAGTATTTT
14 TRBJ1-5 TRBV2 TRBD1 . CASRQDRGHQPQHF TGTGCCAGCAGACAGGACAGGGGGCATCAGCCCCAGCATTTT
13 TRBJ2-5 TRBV12-3/TRBV12-4 . few CASSSWPKETQYF TGTGCCAGCAGTTCTTGGCCGAAAGAGACCCAGTACTTC
13 TRBJ1-5 TRBV12-3/TRBV12-4 . few CASSLSRGAGKYF TGTGCCAGCAGTTTAAGTCGGGGGGCAGGGAAGTATTTT
16 TRBJ2-1 TRBV3-1 . many CASSQYTGGGYNEQFF TGTGCCAGCAGCCAATATACTGGGGGCGGCTACAATGAGCAGTTCTTC
14 TRBJ2-1 TRBV24-1 . many CATGVHGRSGEQFF TGTGCCACAGGGGTTCACGGCCGATCTGGCGAGCAGTTCTTC
14 TRBJ2-1 TRBV20-1 . many CSARRGQIYNEQFF TGCAGTGCTAGAAGAGGACAGATCTACAATGAGCAGTTCTTC
14 TRBJ1-4 TRBV20-1 TRBD1 few CSAEPTGGNEKLFF TGCAGTGCAGAACCGACAGGGGGTAATGAAAAACTGTTTTTT
15 TRBJ2-4 TRBV12-3/TRBV12-4 . many CASSFPHRAKNIQYF TGTGCCAGCAGTTTTCCTCACCGGGCCAAAAACATTCAGTACTTC